This TCR beta chain came from a study of T cell responses to AZD1222 COVID-19 vaccine. Study-level background: Combined were second doses at about 4 or about 12 weeks.

This clone was recorded only once. What it binds is unknown. Notes on the study in general: The study identified only five or six AZD1222 recipients as seropositive at baseline. Spike as a whole was targeted by vaccine-associated CD4 TCRs, dominant at 160-218 and 743-854.

Sequencing used immunoSEQ multiplex PCR; TCRdb keeps in-frame clones, though not all of them. The table shows 150,000 to 180,000 clones, with around 90% occurring only once. CDR3 length equals 16 residues. The germline V gene encodes CDR1 SGHTA and CDR2 FQGNSA. The V end was cut by 5 bases, the J end by 3 bases, with 16 bases between. This chain connects TRBV7-2 to TRBJ1-4, with D perhaps matching TRBD1 (6 bases). This receptor was taken from an adult in good health. Sequenced material: peripheral blood, taken on day 0 of AZD1222 vaccination. CDR3 in amino acids: CASSDTRGSANEKLFF. The CDR3 coding sequence is TGTGCCAGCAGCGATACCAGGGGTTCTGCTAATGAAAAACTGTTTTTT.